The clone carrying this T cell receptor (beta chain) occurred a few times. Its antigen is as yet unknown. CDR1 DFQATT and CDR2 SNEGSKA come from the germline V gene (reference sequence). The CDR3 has 13 amino acids. Trimming cost V 0 bases and J 2 bases, with 8 bases left between them. TCRdb itself ran the reads through MiXCR, one entry per CDR3 protein. The data contain about 740,000 distinct CDR3 sequences, about 33% of them singletons. The source of the sample is a study of T cell repertoires in cytomegalovirus infection. Study at large: It was recently identified HLA-C-restricted and well-studied HLA-B-restricted CMV epitopes that the study used. Both CMV infection and a matching HLA type were indicated by public TCR beta signatures. Overall study findings and caveats: What dominated the ex vivo response were HLA-C-restricted CMV-specific TCR beta clonotypes.

This TCR was sampled from a human donor in good health (CMV status not recorded). Some clones in this sample may be carry-over from other donors' samples. Sample: cultured PBMCs, taken from culture after CMV antigen stimulation. J is TRBJ2-7 and V is TRBV20-1, with D possibly being TRBD1 (5 bases). CDR3 sequence: CSARDPTAYEQYF. The CDR3 nucleotides read TGCAGTGCTAGAGATCCGACAGCCTACGAGCAGTACTTC.